The T cell receptor (beta chain) under discussion was sequenced for a study of blood T cell repertoires in COVID-19. The overall study: Donors in the United States, Italy and Spain gave samples during acute or convalescent COVID-19.

Source study methods: From reference gene primer amplification, estimates of nucleated cell counts were derived. Here immunoSEQ multiplex PCR was the method, and the copy in TCRdb shows in-frame clones only, minus some. V, J and clone size are taken as reported in that table, and D and trimming were inferred from the DNA itself. The sample lists around 200,000 clones, about 90% occurring once. Germline V gene data show CDR1 as MNHEY and CDR2 as SVGAGI. The CDR3 is 14 residues long. Trimming cost V 7 bases and J 5 bases; bases outside gene matches: 6. The specimen sequenced was peripheral blood. The chain links TRBV6-5 to TRBJ1-2; 11 bases fit TRBD1. The TCR sequence derives from a man aged 40-49 years with active or convalescent COVID-19. CDR3 in amino acids: CASNTDRGPYGYTF. CDR3 bases: TGTGCCAGCAATACGGACAGGGGGCCTTATGGCTACACCTTC.